The subject of this entry is one T cell receptor (beta chain). The data originate from a study of T-cell reconstitution after alpha-beta-depleted transplantation in children. Researchers prepared the TCRbeta library using unique molecular identifiers, the study reports. TCRdb re-analysed the PCR reads in MiXCR, keeping a single row per CDR3 protein. This table holds about 640,000 distinct CDR3 sequences, around 17% found once. This CDR3 has 14 amino acids. Unmatched junction bases numbered 7, after V lost 6 bases and J lost 5 bases. The starting material was PBMCs from the stem cell graft donor, obtained from the stem cell graft. V usage is TRBV12-3 or TRBV12-4 and J usage is TRBJ2-1; 7 bases line up with TRBD1. This clonotype originated in a human donor who donated a stem cell graft to a child with acute myeloid leukemia. CDR3 region: CASSQGEPHNEQFF. CDR3 nucleotide sequence: TGTGCCAGCAGCCAGGGGGAACCACACAATGAGCAGTTCTTC.